This TCR beta chain was recorded in a study of blood T cell repertoires in COVID-19 (dated by TCRdb to about 2020). Turning to the overall study: Samples covering the acute and convalescent phases of COVID-19 were provided by collaborators in the United States, Italy and Spain. The dataset comprised deeply sampled blood TCRbeta repertoires from subjects exposed to, actively infected with, or recovered from COVID-19. Samples came from the ongoing ImmuneRACE study (first 160 participants) plus 1,254 subjects from 6 global collaborators. Where HLA class I and class II types were available, the types were taken from metadata supplied by the sample provider, not from assay-based typing. The prospective study material was composed of cDNA or gDNA derived from T cells, B-cell-depleted T cells, or PBMCs. The repertoires were made available in a free public database intended to serve as a resource for research on the immune response to SARS-CoV-2. A de-identified subject ID, COVID-19 status, age in years and sex were almost always included in the sample metadata.

What the research found in general, with its limitations: Clinical and demographic metadata were provided uncurated, with the amount varying by source and participant.

TCRbeta CDR3 regions were amplified from genomic DNA by means of the immunoSEQ Assay, a bias-controlled multiplex PCR. Per the original workflow: The number of nucleated cells in each sample was estimated by amplification of reference gene primers within the assay. To quantify the absolute abundance of each unique TCRbeta CDR3 rearrangement, sequence reads were collapsed and filtered. Productive Simpson clonality was computed per sample as the square root of Simpson's diversity index over productive rearrangements. As stored in TCRdb, this immuneACCESS dataset retains in-frame rearrangements with V and J assigned. A fraction of the clones does not appear; measured against another copy, unresolved V genes explain less than half of the discrepancy, and the remainder lacks a known reason. V, J and clone size reflect that table, while D and trimming were determined from the DNA. This sample holds 200,000 to 250,000 clones; 65% to 90% were observed only once. 1.5% to 2% of the sample is held by the ten biggest clonotypes.

From the germline V gene, CDR1 is KGHDR and CDR2 is SFDVKD. From V the trimming removes 4 bases and from J it removes 5 bases, while the gene matches leave 19 bases of the junction unaccounted for. Counted from cysteine to phenylalanine, this CDR3 has 18 amino acids. Only CDR3 DNA remains: 54 bases, in frame from the first base. This clone appeared a single time. Its antigen remains undetermined. Base qualities are missing; no much larger clone stands one base away. In the prospective study, participants were roughly 18 to 100 years old, resided in fewer than 25 geographic areas of the United States, and were enrolled through a virtual design. To assign participants to cohorts, the prospective study relied on clinical history that participants themselves reported in a screening survey and a study questionnaire. Recovered participants in ImmuneRACE Cohort 3 were defined as having two consecutive negative NP/OP PCR tests, clearance from a healthcare professional, or resolution of symptoms. In the prospective study, whole blood, serum and a nasopharyngeal or oropharyngeal swab were collected from each participant by mobile phlebotomists. Prospective study participants could optionally give additional blood draws and questionnaires over an approximately 2-month period. Before DNA extraction, blood samples from the prospective study were shipped at room temperature or frozen.

The TCR comes from a man aged 40-49 years who had recovered from COVID-19. This sequence uses TRBV24-1 and TRBJ2-7; 7 bases in the middle match TRBD1. The specimen sequenced was PBMCs or T cells enriched from blood (not recorded which). This receptor has the CDR3 CATSDLGTDFLQSHEQYF. Read as DNA, the sequence is TGTGCCACCAGTGACCTCGGGACAGATTTTCTTCAATCCCACGAGCAGTACTTC.